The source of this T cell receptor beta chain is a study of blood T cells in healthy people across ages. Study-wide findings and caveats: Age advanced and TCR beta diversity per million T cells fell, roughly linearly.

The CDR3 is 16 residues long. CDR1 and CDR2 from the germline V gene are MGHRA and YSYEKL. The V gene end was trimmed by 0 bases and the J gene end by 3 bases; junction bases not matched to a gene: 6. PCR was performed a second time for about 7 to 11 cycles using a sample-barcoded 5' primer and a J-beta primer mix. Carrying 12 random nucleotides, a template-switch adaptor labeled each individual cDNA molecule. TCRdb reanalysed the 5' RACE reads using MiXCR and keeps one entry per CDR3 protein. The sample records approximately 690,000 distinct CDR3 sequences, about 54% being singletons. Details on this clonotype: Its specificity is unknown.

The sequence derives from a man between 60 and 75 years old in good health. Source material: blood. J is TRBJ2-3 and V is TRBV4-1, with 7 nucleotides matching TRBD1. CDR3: CASSQDLGRGTDTQYF. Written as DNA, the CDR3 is TGCGCCAGCAGCCAAGACCTGGGCAGGGGGACAGATACGCAGTATTTT.